These T cell receptor beta chains were read from a single sample in a study of PD-1 blockade in classical Hodgkin lymphoma. Using immunoSEQ multiplex PCR, the repertoire was profiled, and TCRdb retains in-frame clones only, with some absent. Here the sample spans roughly 60,000 clones, more than 75% being singletons. Sequenced here: peripheral blood mononuclear cells (PBMCs), sampled before the second cycle of nivolumab. These receptors were collected from a human donor with classical Hodgkin lymphoma. Both conserved end residues are trimmed from each CDR3. A D gene is named only where the DNA matches it firmly.

d_gene	v_gene	CDR3aa
TRBD1	TRBV28	ASRYPGQGVETQY
.	TRBV7-9	ASSLWGSGGEQY
.	TRBV7-9	ASSFSYEQY
TRBD1	TRBV5-1	ASSSIQGPEKLF
.	TRBV7-8	ASSRERLNTGELF
.	TRBV6-6	ASSYPSMRDGYT
.	TRBV5-4	ASSVRTASLVF
.	TRBV2	ASSEGGGEIYGYT
TRBD2	TRBV6-1	ASSAASGTYNEQF
TRBD2	TRBV5-1	ASSLFPASGGAVGTGELF
.	TRBV13	ASSFREQYTDTQY
.	TRBV18	ASSPGAPGAGNEKLF
TRBD1	TRBV27	ASRFRDRATDTQY
.	TRBV18	ASSPTVAKNIQY
.	TRBV5-1	ASGSTGHTEAF
.	TRBV5-1	ASSSAGANVLT
.	TRBV5-1	ASSIRQRTEAF
.	TRBV5-1	ASSSTGTNEQF
.	TRBV19	ASSIESNTEAF
.	TRBV6-5	ASSRTGTSSYEQY
TRBD2	TRBV11-2	ASSLALLARDTDTQY
.	TRBV4-3	ASSAAGYYEQY
.	TRBV7-9	ASSFWGTNEKLF
.	TRBV5-1	ASSLDGASYGYT
.	TRBV21-1	ASSPQGAAGIEKLF
.	TRBV7-9	ASSRSGAGRTDTQY